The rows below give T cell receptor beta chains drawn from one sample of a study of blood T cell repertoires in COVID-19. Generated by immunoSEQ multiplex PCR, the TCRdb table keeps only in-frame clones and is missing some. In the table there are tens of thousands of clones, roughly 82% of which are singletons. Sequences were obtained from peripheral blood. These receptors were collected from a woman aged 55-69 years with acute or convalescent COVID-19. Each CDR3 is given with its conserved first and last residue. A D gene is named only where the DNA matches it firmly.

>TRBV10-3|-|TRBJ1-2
CAISESGQGYGYTF
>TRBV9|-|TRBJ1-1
CASSVEGGGGEAFF
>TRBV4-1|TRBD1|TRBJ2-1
CASSQEGQGAKWPYNEQFF
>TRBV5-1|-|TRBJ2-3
CASSYPGNRVDTQYF
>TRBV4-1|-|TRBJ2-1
CASSQTGDHYNEQFF
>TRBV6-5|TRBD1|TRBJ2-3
CASTRTGGADTQYF
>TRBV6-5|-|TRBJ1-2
CASSYWRDVARYGYTF
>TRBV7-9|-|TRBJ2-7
CASSSATAFYEQYF
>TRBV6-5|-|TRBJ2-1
CASSYEAGPYNEQFF
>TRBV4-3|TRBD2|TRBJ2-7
CASSQGTSGNYEQYF
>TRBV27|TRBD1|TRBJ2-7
CASSYRDSYEQYF
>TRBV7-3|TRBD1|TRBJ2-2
CASSSVPGTANTGELFF
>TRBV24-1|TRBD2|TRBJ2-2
CATSDSLGGKFGELFF
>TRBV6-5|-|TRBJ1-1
CASSSPDWGGLEAFF
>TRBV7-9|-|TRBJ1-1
CASSSSRQKNEAFF
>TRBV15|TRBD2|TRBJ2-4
CATSGPGTSNTPTYF
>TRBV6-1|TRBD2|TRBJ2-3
CASSVLAGHGLDTQYF
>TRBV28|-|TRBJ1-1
CASSSPQNTEAFF
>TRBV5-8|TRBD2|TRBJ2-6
CASSLAGGRTSGANVLTF
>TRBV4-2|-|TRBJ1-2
CASSQDNTNYGYTF
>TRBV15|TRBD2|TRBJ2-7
CATSSRSALAGGEQYF
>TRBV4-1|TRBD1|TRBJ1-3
CASSQDFRTGGSGNTIYF
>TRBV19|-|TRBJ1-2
CASSPGHWGYTF
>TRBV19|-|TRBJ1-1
CASSIDNSPRYPEAFF
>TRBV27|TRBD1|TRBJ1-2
CASSLGGQLNYGYTF
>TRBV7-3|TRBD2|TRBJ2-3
CASSLAGLAGAHTDTQYF
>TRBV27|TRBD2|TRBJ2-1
CASRILAGGLSYNEQFF
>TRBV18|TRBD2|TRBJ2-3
CASSRLGTSATDTQYF
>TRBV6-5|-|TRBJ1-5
CASTEARGPQHF
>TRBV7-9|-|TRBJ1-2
CASSSPSHYGYTF
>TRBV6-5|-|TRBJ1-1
CASPGTAGAEAFF
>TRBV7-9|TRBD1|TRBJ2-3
CASSQRQGKGTDTQYF